Below are 4 T cell receptor beta chains sequenced from a single sample in a study of blood T cell repertoires in COVID-19. The protocol was immunoSEQ multiplex PCR, while the TCRdb copy is restricted to in-frame clones and leaves out a portion. The profile shows 380,000 or so clones, around 87% of them singletons. Sequenced: PBMCs or T cells enriched from blood (not recorded which). These receptor sequences come from a man in his thirties or forties who had recovered from COVID-19.

V usage is TRBV5-1 and J usage is TRBJ2-1; possibly TRBD1 for D (6 bases). CDR1 is SGHRS and CDR2 is YFSETQ in the germline V gene. V was pared by 4 bases and J by 0 bases, with 14 bases between. The CDR3 has 16 residues. The CDR3 DNA reads as TGCGCCAGCAGCCCCCAGGGGTTACTCTCCTACAATGAGCAGTTCTTC. Translated, it gives CASSPQGLLSYNEQFF.

The chain joins TRBV2 to TRBJ1-6; the D gene is possibly TRBD1 (6 bases). This CDR3 is built from 14 residues. V lost 4 bases and J 6 bases, leaving 10 bases between the germline ends. Germline lookup yields CDR1 SNHLY and CDR2 FYNNEI. CDR3: CASSGQEFNSPLHF. CDR3 sequence (DNA): TGTGCCAGCAGTGGACAGGAATTTAATTCACCCCTCCACTTT.

The CDR3 region has the DNA TGTGCCAGCAGGGGGCAGGGATTGGCTAATGAAAAACTGTTTTTT. This gives the protein CASRGQGLANEKLFF. The V call is TRBV2, the J call TRBJ1-4, with D maybe TRBD1 (5 bases). Germline CDR1 SNHLY, CDR2 FYNNEI. V was trimmed by 6 bases and J by 3 bases, leaving 14 bases between them. The CDR3 covers 15 residues.

The chain has TRBV7-6 and TRBJ1-5; no definite D call. V was clipped by 1 base and J by 4 bases, with 11 bases between them. The CDR3 totals 15 residues. Germline assignment: CDR1 SGHVS and CDR2 FNYEAQ. The CDR3 region is CASSLGERINQPQHF. The CDR3 coding sequence is TGTGCCAGCAGCTTAGGGGAGAGGATAAATCAGCCCCAGCATTTT.